What follows are 26 T cell receptor beta chains derived from one specimen sequenced in a study of control samples from healthy donors and cancer patients (dated by TCRdb to about 2020). The library was obtained by the immunoSEQ multiplex PCR assay. Not all clones reach the TCRdb copy of this immuneACCESS table, which keeps in-frame sequences only. Checked studies attribute under half of the gap to unresolved V genes and leave the rest unexplained. Present in this sample are 150,000 to 200,000 clones, over 85% of which were seen just once. Of the sample, roughly 1.5% falls within the top ten clones. Sequenced sample: blood. Receptors were obtained from a man aged 25 to 45 in good health.

The genes are TRBV19 and TRBJ1-1; tentatively, D is TRBD1 (5 bases). The CDR3 totals 15 residues. CDR1 and CDR2 (germline): LNHDA, SQIVND (reference sequence). V was trimmed by 0 bases and J by 4 bases, leaving 12 bases between them. CDR3 loop: CASSIDPGQGTEAFF. The CDR3 region has the DNA TGTGCCAGTAGTATAGATCCAGGGCAGGGCACTGAAGCTTTCTTT.

This chain links TRBV6-6 with TRBJ1-1, with D possibly TRBD1 on 6 matching bases. V was cut by 10 bases and J by 1 base, with 13 bases left in between. Germline loops: CDR1 MNHNY, CDR2 SVGAGI (reference sequence). The length of the CDR3 is 13 residues. The CDR3 DNA reads TGTGCCACCGCGGGACAATGGAACACTGAAGCTTTCTTT. It codes for CATAGQWNTEAFF.

This chain uses TRBV12-5 with TRBJ1-4; 7 bases agree with TRBD1. The J segment lost 3 bases and the V segment lost 5 bases, leaving 6 bases of the junction unmatched. Germline CDR1 and CDR2: LGHNT and FRNRAP. The CDR3 consists of 15 residues. CDR3 bases: TGTGCTAGTGGTCGGGACAGCCGGGCTAATGAAAAACTGTTTTTT. This sequence encodes CASGRDSRANEKLFF. The variable domain in full, completed from reference TRBV12-5 and TRBJ1-4, reads DARVTQTPRHKVTEMGQEVTMRCQPILGHNTVFWYRQTMMQGLELLAYFRNRAPLDDSGMPKDRFSAEMPDATLATLKIQPSEPRDSAVYFCASGRDSRANEKLFFGSGTQLSVL.

V and J are TRBV7-3 and TRBJ1-2; 8 nucleotides align to TRBD1. CDR1 is SGHTA, CDR2 FQGTGA, per germline. After removal of 1 base from V and 6 bases from J, the junction contained 1 base not matched to a gene. This CDR3 is 13 amino acids long. The CDR3 region has the DNA TGTGCCAGCAGCTTAAGACAGGGGAATGGCTACACCTTC. Its protein is CASSLRQGNGYTF. The entire variable domain, with the rest obtained from reference TRBV7-3 and TRBJ1-2, is as follows: GAGVSQTPSNKVTEKGKYVELRCDPISGHTALYWYRQSLGQGPEFLIYFQGTGAADDSGLPNDRFFAVRPEGSVSTLKIQRTERGDSAVYLCASSLRQGNGYTFGSGTRLTVV.

V and J are TRBV6-1 and TRBJ1-4, with no clear D. Germline V gene lookup returns CDR1 MNHNS and CDR2 SASEGT. CDR3 length: 17 residues. V was cut by 4 bases and J by 7 bases, with 22 bases left in between. DNA of the CDR3: TGTGCCAGCAGTGTCCGTTTCGGGAGCGGTGCGGCTGAAAAACTGTTTTTT. The encoded protein is CASSVRFGSGAAEKLFF.

This chain uses TRBV29-1 with TRBJ1-2; D is perhaps TRBD1 (5 bases). Germline CDR1 reads SQVTM; CDR2 reads ANQGSEA. The CDR3 runs 13 residues. Trimming shortened V by 7 bases and J by 10 bases, and 22 bases separated the two germline ends. The CDR3 reads CSAEGTTPFDYTF. CDR3 nucleotides: TGCAGCGCCGAGGGGACGACCCCGTTCGACTACACCTTC.

This clone appeared once. The rearrangement uses TRBV25-1 and TRBJ2-7; D gene uncertain. Germline CDR1 is MGHDK and CDR2 is SYGVNS. V lost 1 base and J lost 7, with 14 bases in between. The CDR3 sequence is 14 residues long. CDR3 amino acids: CASSESGRVSEQYF. CDR3 coding DNA: TGTGCCAGCAGTGAATCGGGCCGTGTGAGTGAGCAGTACTTC.

The CDR3 region is CASSLAEVNYGYTF. The CDR3 bases are TGTGCCAGCAGCTTGGCGGAGGTTAACTATGGCTACACCTTC. The J gene is TRBJ1-2, the V gene TRBV5-5; no reliable D call. The germline V gene encodes CDR1 SGHKS and CDR2 YYEKEE (reference sequence). This CDR3 has 14 amino acids. The ends were cut back, 0 bases at V and 1 base at J, with 7 bases in the middle.

This clone was seen just once. The genes are TRBV5-6 and TRBJ2-6; D is unclear. Trimming cost V 5 bases and J 4 bases, with 7 bases left between them. Germline V lookup: CDR1 SGHDT, CDR2 YYEEEE. The CDR3 runs to 13 residues. The CDR3 DNA is TGTGCCAGCAGTGTTCCGGGGGCCAACGTCCTGACTTTC. This codes for CASSVPGANVLTF.

This sequence joins TRBV6-4 and TRBJ2-3; TRBD2 aligns across 8 bases. Trimming cost V 0 bases and J 0 bases; bases outside gene matches: 2. Germline V gene lookup returns CDR1 MRHNA and CDR2 SNTAGT. The CDR3 covers 16 residues. CDR3 coding DNA: TGTGCCAGCAGTGACTCCGGGACTAGTAGCACAGATACGCAGTATTTT. Translating it yields CASSDSGTSSTDTQYF.

The V and J genes are TRBV11-2 and TRBJ2-7; no clear D gene. The germline V and J ends were trimmed by 4 bases and 4 bases, with 17 bases remaining between them. This CDR3 has 15 amino acids. Germline V lookup: CDR1 SGHAT, CDR2 FQNNGV. The CDR3 DNA sequence: TGTGCCAGCAGCTCGGCGGCTACGTCCCGGTACGAGCAGTACTTC. Protein product: CASSSAATSRYEQYF.

This sequence joins TRBV7-9 and TRBJ1-3; D remains ambiguous. Trimming took 5 bases from V and 0 from J, leaving 14 bases between them. Germline V gene data show CDR1 as SEHNR and CDR2 as FQNEAQ (reference sequence). CDR3 size: 16 residues. CDR3 residues: CASSPGGPLSGNTIYF. Here the CDR3 DNA reads TGTGCCAGCAGCCCAGGCGGACCCCTCTCTGGAAACACCATATATTTT. The variable domain in full, with the rest retrieved from reference TRBV7-9 and TRBJ1-3, is DTGVSQNPRHKITKRGQNVTFRCDPISEHNRLYWYRQTLGQGPEFLTYFQNEAQLEKSRLLSDRFSAERPKGSFSTLEIQRTEQGDSAMYLCASSPGGPLSGNTIYFGEGSWLTVV.

The sample holds a few counts of this clone. This sequence joins TRBV5-4 and TRBJ2-7; D unclear. Germline CDR1 is SGHNT and CDR2 is YYREEE (reference sequence). V was pared by 1 base and J by 2 bases, with 13 bases between. The CDR3 length is 15 residues. CDR3 nucleotides: TGTGCCAGCAGCTTGAACGCCCAGAATACCTACGAGCAGTACTTC. Its translation: CASSLNAQNTYEQYF.

The chain couples TRBV5-1 to TRBJ2-4; 11 bases match TRBD1. The ends lost 0 bases at V and 3 bases at J; junction bases unmatched: 14. Germline V gene data show CDR1 as SGHRS and CDR2 as YFSETQ. This CDR3 contains 20 residues. CDR3 in amino acids: CASSLGDRGNLVYGKNIQYF. The CDR3, as DNA: TGCGCCAGCAGCTTGGGGGACAGGGGGAACCTTGTCTATGGCAAAAACATTCAGTACTTC.

Here the CDR3 reads CAIRGRQGNEQFF. Written as DNA, the CDR3 is TGTGCCATCAGGGGACGACAGGGCAATGAGCAGTTCTTC. The genes are TRBV10-3 and TRBJ2-1; 7 bases map to TRBD1. V lost 6 bases to trimming and J lost 6 bases; unmatched junction nucleotides: 5. The CDR3 is made up of 13 amino acids. In germline, CDR1 is ENHRY, CDR2 SYGVKD.

The V gene is TRBV14, the J gene TRBJ2-1, with 8 bases fitting TRBD1. This CDR3 has 15 amino acids. With V trimmed by 4 bases and J by 5 bases, 7 bases remained unmatched. Looked up from germline, CDR1 is SGHDN and CDR2 is FVKESK. CDR3 protein: CASSRTGLIHNEQFF. The CDR3 DNA reads as TGTGCCAGCAGCCGGACAGGGTTAATCCACAATGAGCAGTTCTTC.

This chain joins TRBV3-1 (or the pseudogene TRBV3-2) and TRBJ2-2, with TRBD2 matching 7 bases. J was trimmed by 3 bases and V by 0 bases; bases with no gene match: 4. Germline V gives CDR1 LGHDT, CDR2 YNNKEL (reference sequence). The CDR3 runs to 16 residues. The CDR3 DNA reads as TGTGCCAGCAGCCAAGACGGGGGGTTAGACACCGGGGAGCTGTTTTTT. It codes for CASSQDGGLDTGELFF.

The V and J genes are TRBV7-3 and TRBJ2-7; D is possibly TRBD2 (5 bases). The CDR3 runs to 15 residues. Germline V gene lookup returns CDR1 SGHTA and CDR2 FQGTGA. V lost 2 bases and J 0 bases, leaving 11 bases between the germline ends. The CDR3 DNA reads as TGTGCCAGCAGCTTAGGCGGGCCGCTCTCCTACGAGCAGTACTTC. Amino acids: CASSLGGPLSYEQYF.

The CDR3: CASSYAGDGYTF. The CDR3 region has the DNA TGTGCCAGCAGTTACGCCGGGGATGGCTACACCTTC. The rearrangement joins TRBV6-5 to TRBJ1-2, with D uncertain. CDR1 MNHEY and CDR2 SVGAGI come from the germline V gene. Trimming removed 2 bases from V and 6 bases from J, with 7 bases in between. The CDR3 sequence is 12 residues long.

V and J are TRBV7-9 and TRBJ2-3, with D uncertain. Trimming left V 5 bases short and J 6 bases short, with 9 bases between. There are 12 residues in the CDR3. Looked up from germline, CDR1 is SEHNR and CDR2 is FQNEAQ (reference sequence). The CDR3 here is CASSPPGDTQYF. The DNA of the CDR3 is TGTGCCAGCAGCCCTCCCGGGGATACGCAGTATTTT.

The J gene is TRBJ1-5, the V gene TRBV19, with 8 positions matching TRBD1. The CDR3 runs to 16 residues. Germline V lookup: CDR1 LNHDA, CDR2 SQIVND (reference sequence). Losses at the gene ends were 6 bases for V and 1 base for J; bases not matched to a gene: 8. CDR3 nucleotides: TGTGCCAGTAGGAAGCTGCAGGGGGCAAGCAATCAGCCCCAGCATTTT. Translation gives CASRKLQGASNQPQHF.

The chain combines TRBV30 with TRBJ1-2; 8 bases line up with TRBD1. The CDR3 covers 13 residues. The V segment lost 4 bases and the J segment 7 bases; nucleotides outside the gene matches: 8. CDR1 and CDR2 from the germline V gene are GTSNPN and SVGIG (reference sequence). The CDR3 coding sequence is TGTGCCTGGACTCCAGACAGGGGTGTTGGCTACACCTTC. This encodes CAWTPDRGVGYTF.

This clone was observed once. The V gene is TRBV7-2, the J gene TRBJ1-1; D unresolved. CDR1 is SGHTA and CDR2 is FQGNSA in the germline V gene. V was shortened by 5 bases and J by 5 bases, with 15 bases between the two germline ends. This CDR3 has 14 amino acids. The DNA of the CDR3 is TGTGCCAGCAGCCCCCACGCAAAAGGGACTGAAGCTTTCTTT. It encodes CASSPHAKGTEAFF.

The chain couples TRBV7-2 to TRBJ1-5, with D tentatively TRBD1 (5 bases). CDR1 is SGHTA and CDR2 is FQGNSA in the germline V gene. V lost 4 bases, J lost 4 bases, and 11 bases lay in between. The CDR3 runs 14 residues. The CDR3 DNA sequence: TGTGCCAGCAGCTCCGTTGGGGGAAATCAGCCCCAGCATTTT. Translated: CASSSVGGNQPQHF.

This sequence joins TRBV21-1 and TRBJ1-5; the table's D gene call, TRBD1, was not cross checked with the DNA. TRBV21-1 is noted as a pseudogene. This CDR3 spans 16 amino acids. CDR3 in DNA: TGTGCCAGCAGCAACTCTTCGGACAGGGGGAATCAGCCCCAGCATTTT. This sequence encodes CASSNSSDRGNQPQHF.

This rearrangement joins TRBV4-2 to TRBJ2-3; D remains ambiguous. V gave up 1 base and J gave up 2 bases, with 7 bases separating them. Germline CDR1 LGHNA, CDR2 YNFKEQ. This CDR3 has 14 residues. The CDR3: CASSQGTFTDTQYF. DNA of the CDR3: TGTGCCAGCAGCCAAGGGACGTTCACAGATACGCAGTATTTT.